The 27 T cell receptor beta chains below were found in one sample sequenced in a study of blood T cell repertoires in COVID-19. The table came from immunoSEQ multiplex PCR; TCRdb's copy has only in-frame clones and leaves some out. The data contain 35,000 to 50,000 clones, 90% of them singletons. Sequenced: peripheral blood. These receptors came from a man between 45 and 60 years old with active COVID-19.

The rearrangement joins TRBV5-1 to TRBJ2-3; 10 nucleotides line up with TRBD2. The trim removed 3 bases at V and 0 bases at J, leaving 4 bases unmatched. The CDR3 extends over 16 amino acids. Per the germline V gene, CDR1 is SGHRS and CDR2 is YFSETQ. The CDR3 region is CASSWQLAGSTDTQYF. CDR3 nucleotide sequence: TGCGCCAGCAGCTGGCAACTAGCGGGGAGCACAGATACGCAGTATTTT.

The chain combines TRBV5-1 with TRBJ1-6; D uncertain. V was shortened by 4 bases and J by 7 bases, with 15 bases between the two germline ends. There are 15 residues in the CDR3. Germline V lookup: CDR1 SGHRS, CDR2 YFSETQ. The CDR3 DNA reads as TGCGCCAGCAGCGCCGGACGGGGAGGAAATTCACCCCTCCACTTT. This sequence encodes CASSAGRGGNSPLHF.

This rearrangement joins TRBV7-9 to TRBJ1-5, with D perhaps matching TRBD1 (6 bases). V was clipped by 2 bases and J by 4 bases, with 15 bases between them. The CDR3 is 16 residues long. Germline V gene data show CDR1 as SEHNR and CDR2 as FQNEAQ (reference sequence). CDR3 DNA sequence: TGTGCCAGCAGCTTATGGGTTGGTCAGGGGAATCAGCCCCAGCATTTT. Protein product: CASSLWVGQGNQPQHF.

This chain joins TRBV3-1 (or the pseudogene TRBV3-2) and TRBJ2-7; maybe TRBD2 (6 bases). Germline assignment: CDR1 LGHDT and CDR2 YNNKEL (reference sequence). Trimming took off 10 bases at V and 6 bases at J, with 16 bases between the two ends. The CDR3 has 12 residues. DNA of the CDR3: TGTGCCAAAGGCGGGATCCGGGGCGAGCAGTACTTC. It encodes CAKGGIRGEQYF.

V usage is TRBV5-1 and J usage is TRBJ1-2; TRBD1 matches at 7 bases. Germline values: CDR1 SGHRS, CDR2 YFSETQ. The CDR3 extends over 15 amino acids. Losses at the gene ends were 3 bases for V and 4 bases for J; bases not matched to a gene: 9. DNA for the CDR3: TGCGCCAGCAGCTACCGCCCGGGACAGAGCTATGGCTACACCTTC. Translation: CASSYRPGQSYGYTF.

The gene calls are TRBV5-1 and TRBJ2-7; 7 nucleotides align to TRBD2. This CDR3 is 14 amino acids long. V was clipped by 4 bases and J by 0 bases; unmatched bases: 4. From germline, CDR1 is SGHRS and CDR2 YFSETQ. The CDR3 loop reads CASSPSGSSYEQYF. CDR3 sequence (DNA): TGCGCCAGCAGCCCTAGCGGAAGCTCCTACGAGCAGTACTTC.

The V gene is TRBV7-3, the J gene TRBJ1-1, with 7 nucleotides matching TRBD1. The V segment lost 5 bases and the J segment 1 base; nucleotides outside the gene matches: 10. Looked up from germline, CDR1 is SGHTA and CDR2 is FQGTGA. The length of the CDR3 is 16 residues. Written as DNA, the CDR3 is TGTGCCAGCAGCCCCCTCAGGGGGAGTGCGAACACTGAAGCTTTCTTT. Encoded protein: CASSPLRGSANTEAFF.

The rearrangement links TRBV19 to TRBJ1-4; possibly TRBD1 for D (5 bases). Trimming shortened V by 5 bases and J by 1 base, and 14 bases separated the two germline ends. Germline CDR1 and CDR2: LNHDA and SQIVND (reference sequence). The CDR3 is 16 amino acids. The CDR3 region has the DNA TGTGCCAGTAGTGTGGGACGGGGGAAAACTAATGAAAAACTGTTTTTT. This sequence encodes CASSVGRGKTNEKLFF.

V usage is TRBV12-3 or TRBV12-4 and J usage is TRBJ1-1; no definite D call. The V end lost 3 bases, the J end lost 8 bases, and 10 bases lay between the germline ends. The CDR3 length is 12 residues. The DNA for the CDR3 is TGTGCCAGCAGTTTTTCTTCCGTGGAAGCTTTCTTT. It encodes CASSFSSVEAFF.

This clone was counted only a few times. This sequence joins TRBV27 and TRBJ1-1; D gene uncertain. V was cut by 6 bases and J by 0 bases, with 17 bases left in between. The CDR3 consists of 16 residues. Germline CDR1 reads MNHEY; CDR2 reads SMNVEV (reference sequence). The DNA of the CDR3 is TGTGCCAGCAGAACGTTAGATAGGAGGCTGAACACTGAAGCTTTCTTT. The encoded protein is CASRTLDRRLNTEAFF.

The rearrangement links TRBV25-1 to TRBJ1-6; 7 bases are a match to TRBD1. There are 15 residues in the CDR3. V gave up 4 bases and J gave up 7 bases; unmatched junction bases: 7. The germline CDR1 and CDR2 sequences are MGHDK and SYGVNS. For the CDR3, the DNA is TGTGCCAGCAGTGCCGACAGGGAGACGAATTCACCCCTCCACTTT. It encodes CASSADRETNSPLHF. Full variable domain (rest looked up from reference TRBV25-1 and TRBJ1-6): EADIYQTPRYLVIGTGKKITLECSQTMGHDKMYWYQQDPGMELHLIHYSYGVNSTEKGDLSSESTVSRIRTEHFPLTLESARPSHTSQYLCASSADRETNSPLHFGNGTRLTVT.

V gene TRBV30 combines with J gene TRBJ1-6; D call uncertain. V was cut by 4 bases and J by 8 bases, with 12 bases left in between. Germline V gene sequence: CDR1 GTSNPN, CDR2 SVGIG (reference sequence). This CDR3 comprises 13 residues. In DNA form, the CDR3 reads TGTGCCTGGACTCCCGCGTTCTATTCACCCCTCCACTTT. Encoded protein: CAWTPAFYSPLHF.

The rearrangement joins TRBV7-9 to TRBJ1-4; 7 positions match TRBD1. The CDR3 runs 15 residues. With V trimmed by 5 bases and J by 5 bases, 8 bases remained unmatched. Per the germline V gene, CDR1 is SEHNR and CDR2 is FQNEAQ (reference sequence). This chain's CDR3 is CASSPPGQMNEKLFF. The CDR3 DNA reads as TGTGCCAGCAGCCCTCCGGGACAGATGAATGAAAAACTGTTTTTT. The full variable domain, completed using reference TRBV7-9 and TRBJ1-4, is DTGVSQNPRHKITKRGQNVTFRCDPISEHNRLYWYRQTLGQGPEFLTYFQNEAQLEKSRLLSDRFSAERPKGSFSTLEIQRTEQGDSAMYLCASSPPGQMNEKLFFGSGTQLSVL.

Note on this clone: A junction boundary mismatches the germline segment, possibly from a read error. This chain joins TRBV7-7 and TRBJ2-7, with D perhaps TRBD2 (6 bases). Per germline, CDR1 SSHAT and CDR2 FNYEAQ (reference sequence). The CDR3 extends over 14 amino acids. CDR3 DNA: TGTGCTAGCAGCTTAGCGGACGGGAACTACGAGCAGTACTTC. Translation: CASSLADGNYEQYF.

The gene calls are TRBV5-1 and TRBJ1-1, with D possibly being TRBD1 (6 bases). Trimming removed 4 bases from V and 6 bases from J, with 13 bases in between. The germline gives CDR1 SGHRS, CDR2 YFSETQ. The CDR3 runs to 13 residues. This chain's CDR3 is CASSTSGDAEAFF. CDR3 sequence (DNA): TGCGCCAGCAGCACATCAGGGGACGCTGAAGCTTTCTTT.

This chain uses TRBV14 with TRBJ1-4; 8 positions match TRBD1. The CDR3 is 16 residues long. The ends lost 3 bases at V and 2 bases at J; junction bases unmatched: 5. Germline loops: CDR1 SGHDN, CDR2 FVKESK. Here the CDR3 DNA reads TGTGCCAGCAGCCAGACCGCAGGGGGCACTAATGAAAAACTGTTTTTT. Its translation is CASSQTAGGTNEKLFF.

The V and J genes are TRBV4-3 and TRBJ2-3, with 11 bases fitting TRBD2. Trimming cost V 7 bases and J 2 bases; bases outside gene matches: 11. The CDR3 has 17 residues. Germline CDR1 reads LGHNA; CDR2 reads YSLEER. The CDR3 sequence: CASTKDPSGGITDTQYF. The CDR3 nucleotides read TGCGCCAGCACGAAGGACCCTAGCGGGGGGATCACAGATACGCAGTATTTT.

This rearrangement joins TRBV2 to TRBJ2-5, with TRBD2 as a possible D gene (5 bases). The CDR3 has 14 amino acids. Germline V lookup: CDR1 SNHLY, CDR2 FYNNEI. Trimming pared 6 bases from V and 0 bases from J, leaving 11 bases between. CDR3 DNA: TGTGCCAGCAGCAAGAGAGGGTACCAAGAGACCCAGTACTTC. Translation: CASSKRGYQETQYF. The whole variable domain, filled in from reference TRBV2 and TRBJ2-5, reads EPEVTQTPSHQVTQMGQEVILRCVPISNHLYFYWYRQILGQKVEFLVSFYNNEISEKSEIFDDQFSVERPDGSNFTLKIRSTKLEDSAMYFCASSKRGYQETQYFGPGTRLLVL.

The chain combines TRBV7-2 with TRBJ1-5; TRBD1 might be the D (5 bases). Germline V gene data show CDR1 as SGHTA and CDR2 as FQGNSA. Trimming cost V 3 bases and J 1 base, with 7 bases left between them. The length of the CDR3 is 14 residues. CDR3 sequence reads: CASSFWGSNQPQHF. The CDR3 bases are TGTGCCAGCAGCTTTTGGGGCAGCAATCAGCCCCAGCATTTT.

This chain links TRBV2 with TRBJ1-6; TRBD1 aligns across 8 bases. Germline CDR1 SNHLY, CDR2 FYNNEI. V gave up 7 bases and J gave up 9 bases; unmatched junction bases: 8. The CDR3 has 14 amino acids. The CDR3 reads CASKGGQGGSPLHF. For the CDR3, the DNA is TGTGCCAGCAAGGGCGGACAGGGCGGTTCACCCCTCCACTTT.

This chain links TRBV28 with TRBJ1-5, with D tentatively TRBD1 (6 bases). Trimming removed 10 bases from V and 7 bases from J, with 14 bases in between. The germline V gene encodes CDR1 MDHEN and CDR2 SYDVKM. There are 12 residues in the CDR3. DNA of the CDR3: TGTGCCACCCTACAGGGATGGCAGCCCCAGCATTTT. It yields the protein CATLQGWQPQHF.

The rearrangement joins TRBV28 to TRBJ2-3; TRBD2 aligns across 10 bases. The germline gives CDR1 MDHEN, CDR2 SYDVKM. This CDR3 region has 15 residues. The V gene end was trimmed by 6 bases and the J gene end by 5 bases; junction bases not matched to a gene: 8. The CDR3 DNA is TGTGCCAGCAGCCCTCTAGCGGGGGCCAGAGATACGCAGTATTTT. Protein: CASSPLAGARDTQYF. The full variable domain, its missing parts supplied by reference TRBV28 and TRBJ2-3, is DVKVTQSSRYLVKRTGEKVFLECVQDMDHENMFWYRQDPGLGLRLIYFSYDVKMKEKGDIPEGYSVSREKKERFSLILESASTNQTSMYLCASSPLAGARDTQYFGPGTRLTVL.

This clone was picked up one time. The chain uses TRBV7-2 and TRBJ2-2; D is possibly TRBD2 (6 bases). Germline V gives CDR1 SGHTA, CDR2 FQGNSA. This CDR3 contains 14 residues. V dropped 2 bases and J dropped 7 bases, with 11 bases sitting between them. The CDR3 sequence: CASSLRRRGGELFF. The CDR3 DNA reads TGTGCCAGCAGCTTAAGGCGGAGGGGCGGGGAGCTGTTTTTT. The entire variable domain, with the rest obtained from reference TRBV7-2 and TRBJ2-2, is as follows: GAGVSQSPSNKVTEKGKDVELRCDPISGHTALYWYRQSLGQGLEFLIYFQGNSAPDKSGLPSDRFSAERTGGSVSTLTIQRTQQEDSAVYLCASSLRRRGGELFFGEGSRLTVL.

The table lists this clone with a count of one. The gene calls are TRBV14 and TRBJ2-1; 10 positions agree with TRBD2. V lost 3 bases and J lost 7; bases outside the gene matches: 9. Germline V gene data show CDR1 as SGHDN and CDR2 as FVKESK. The CDR3 sequence is 16 residues long. The CDR3 sequence is CASSQWSGGAGNEQFF. The CDR3 DNA reads TGTGCCAGCAGCCAGTGGAGCGGGGGGGCCGGGAATGAGCAGTTCTTC.

This clone was counted between two and nine times. The chain uses TRBV2 and TRBJ2-5, with a tentative D call TRBD2 (6 bases). This CDR3 region has 16 residues. Trimming stripped 3 bases from V and 4 bases from J, with 18 bases between. The germline V gene encodes CDR1 SNHLY and CDR2 FYNNEI. The CDR3 region is CASSEGSAGRRETQYF. The CDR3 DNA follows: TGTGCCAGCAGTGAGGGGTCCGCTGGGAGGCGAGAGACCCAGTACTTC.

The chain uses TRBV10-3 and TRBJ1-5; 7 bases fit TRBD1. The germline CDR1 and CDR2 sequences are ENHRY and SYGVKD. The CDR3 is 15 residues long. J was trimmed by 5 bases and V by 0 bases; bases with no gene match: 4. The DNA of the CDR3 is TGTGCCATCAGTGAGTCAGGGGGCGCTTATCAGCCCCAGCATTTT. This gives the protein CAISESGGAYQPQHF.

This clone was seen only once. The chain carries TRBV15 and TRBJ1-2; D is possibly TRBD1 (5 bases). This CDR3 comprises 14 residues. CDR1 is LNHNV, CDR2 YYDKDF, per germline (reference sequence). Between the trimmed V and J ends, which lost 8 bases and 7 bases, there was a span of 20 bases. The CDR3 nucleotides read TGTGCCACCCTCGCGGCGGGAGAAGGGGTTGGCTACACCTTC. This translates into CATLAAGEGVGYTF.